This TCR beta chain was captured by sequencing in a study of T-cell memory formation after mild COVID-19. Study as a whole: In these data, TCR clusters were largely donor specific. Whole-study findings and limits: Detection of some responders pre-infection suggested pre-existing cross-reactive memory T cells participated.

TCRdb itself ran the 5' RACE reads through MiXCR, one entry per CDR3 protein. The sample carries fewer than 300,000 distinct CDR3 sequences, roughly 18% recorded once. Only a few counts were recorded for this clonotype. Its antigen is not known. The V end was cut by 7 bases, the J end by 9 bases, with 25 bases between. In germline, CDR1 is MNHNS, CDR2 SASEGT. The CDR3 extends over 16 amino acids. This clonotype was sampled from a man younger than 35 who had mild COVID-19 (a few samples of this study predate the infection). Cell type and time point are not known. The gene calls are TRBV6-1 and TRBJ1-5, with D possibly matching TRBD1 (6 bases). The sequenced material came from PBMCs or a T cell subset sorted from them (not recorded which). DNA for the CDR3: TGTGCCAGCATCGCAGGTACGACGGGTGTAGGGGGGCCCCAGCATTTT. Protein: CASIAGTTGVGGPQHF.